This TCR beta chain originates from a study of T cell responses to AZD1222 COVID-19 vaccine. Study-level results: There were repertoire samples only from the period after the peak T cell response. Baseline serology detected seropositivity in only a handful of AZD1222 recipients. A rise in Spike-specific TCR breadth and depth followed two AZD1222 doses. White British ancestry dominated among donors, who included more females, and clonal diversity was possibly underestimated.

Comment on this clone: What it binds is not known.

Sequenced by immunoSEQ multiplex PCR; TCRdb stores in-frame clones only, minus some. The profile shows 70,000 to 95,000 clones, about 89% of them singletons. The CDR3 sequence is 16 residues long. V lost 0 bases to trimming and J lost 4 bases, with 16 bases between them. The germline CDR1 and CDR2 sequences are SGHRS and YFSETQ. The rearrangement links TRBV5-1 to TRBJ1-1, with TRBD1 as a possible D gene (6 bases). The sample was peripheral blood, taken 28 days after the second AZD1222 dose. This TCR was recovered from an adult who received the AZD1222 COVID-19 vaccine. CDR3 amino acids: CASSLDIQGSGTEAFF. The DNA for the CDR3 is TGCGCCAGCAGCTTGGATATACAGGGATCGGGCACTGAAGCTTTCTTT.